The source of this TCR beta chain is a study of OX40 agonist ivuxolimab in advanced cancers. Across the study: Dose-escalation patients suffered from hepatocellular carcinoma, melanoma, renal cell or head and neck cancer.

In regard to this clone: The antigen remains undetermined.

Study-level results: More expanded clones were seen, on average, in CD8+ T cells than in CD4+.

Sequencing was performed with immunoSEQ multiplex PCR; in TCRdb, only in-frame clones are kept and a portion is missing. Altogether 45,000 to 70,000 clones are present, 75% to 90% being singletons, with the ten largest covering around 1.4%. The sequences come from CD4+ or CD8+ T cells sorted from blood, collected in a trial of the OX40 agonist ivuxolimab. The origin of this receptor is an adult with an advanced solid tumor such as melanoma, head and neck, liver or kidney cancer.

As DNA, the CDR3 is TGTGCCAGCAGATTCGCGGGGGGAAGCTCCTACGAGCAGTACTTC. This encodes CASRFAGGSSYEQYF. The chain combines TRBV6-5 with TRBJ2-7; 8 nucleotides match TRBD2. J gave up 0 bases and V 6 bases, and 7 bases lay outside the gene matches. The CDR3 contains 15 residues. The germline V gene has CDR1 MNHEY and CDR2 SVGAGI.